These 5 T cell receptor beta chains share one sample of origin, sequenced in a study of response to subunit inactivated influenza vaccine. TCRdb reprocessed the RT-PCR reads via MiXCR and lists one record per CDR3 protein. In the table there are around 580,000 distinct CDR3 sequences, about 10% of which are singletons. The sample consisted of PBMCs from blood, taken on the day of vaccination. These receptors were obtained from a man in his fifties or sixties who received an inactivated influenza vaccine.

This clonotype was seen a handful of times. The rearrangement joins TRBV28 to TRBJ1-5, with TRBD1 identical over 8 bases. Germline V lookup: CDR1 MDHEN, CDR2 SYDVKM. The CDR3 spans 14 residues. The V gene end was trimmed by 6 bases and the J gene end by 6 bases; junction bases not matched to a gene: 7. As DNA, the CDR3 is TGTGCCAGCAGACCAGACAGGGGAGGTCAGCCCCAGCATTTT. Translation gives CASRPDRGGQPQHF. The whole variable domain, remainder taken from reference TRBV28 and TRBJ1-5, is DVKVTQSSRYLVKRTGEKVFLECVQDMDHENMFWYRQDPGLGLRLIYFSYDVKMKEKGDIPEGYSVSREKKERFSLILESASTNQTSMYLCASRPDRGGQPQHFGDGTRLSIL.

The chain combines TRBV4-1 with TRBJ2-2; 8 nucleotides match TRBD1. Per the germline V gene, CDR1 is MGHRA and CDR2 is YSYEKL. J was trimmed by 6 bases and V by 2 bases; bases with no gene match: 17. The CDR3 extends over 19 amino acids. CDR3: CASSQPMPGQGRTSGELFF. DNA for the CDR3: TGCGCCAGCAGCCAACCCATGCCCGGACAGGGTAGAACATCCGGGGAGCTGTTTTTT.

This chain connects TRBV2 to TRBJ2-2; D unresolved. The CDR3 has 15 amino acids. V lost 1 base, J lost 2 bases, and 8 bases lay in between. The germline gives CDR1 SNHLY, CDR2 FYNNEI. The CDR3 DNA reads as TGTGCCAGCAGTGAAGAACCCTTCAACACCGGGGAGCTGTTTTTT. The encoded protein is CASSEEPFNTGELFF.

The chain uses TRBV7-8 and TRBJ1-1, with D perhaps matching TRBD1 (5 bases). V lost 5 bases, J lost 1 base, and 11 bases lay in between. Germline CDR1 is SGHVS and CDR2 is FQNEAQ. The CDR3 spans 14 residues. The CDR3 coding sequence is TGTGCCAGCAGCGCTCATCAGGGGAACACTGAAGCTTTCTTT. Protein sequence: CASSAHQGNTEAFF.

This clonotype has only a few counts. The gene calls are TRBV6-2 or TRBV6-3 and TRBJ2-2, with D possibly matching TRBD2 (5 bases). Between the trimmed V and J ends, which lost 1 base and 4 bases, there was a span of 16 bases. CDR3 length: 17 amino acids. Germline V gene data show CDR1 as MNHEY and CDR2 as SVGEGT. In DNA, the CDR3 is TGTGCCAGCAGTTACTTCCGGGCCTTAGAGGGCACCGGGGAGCTGTTTTTT. Translated, it gives CASSYFRALEGTGELFF.